The rows below give T cell receptor beta chains drawn from one sample of a study of T cells in Graves' hyperthyroidism and ophthalmopathy. TCRdb fed the multiplex PCR reads into MiXCR, producing one record per CDR3 protein. The sample consists of just over 550,000 distinct CDR3 sequences, approximately 44% of them appearing once. Sequenced sample: peripheral blood or thyroid tissue (not recorded which). These TCRs come from a young woman with Graves' hyperthyroidism. CDR3s include the opening cysteine and the closing phenylalanine or tryptophan. The order of the fields is CDR3 protein, CDR3 DNA, D gene, V gene, CDR3 length, J gene, clone size. A D gene is named only where the DNA matches it firmly. Clone size appears in some rows only: once, few, many, or a class for an expanded clone.

cdr3_aa: CASSQGNNYGYTF
cdr3_nt: TGTGCCAGCAGCCAGGGCAATAACTATGGCTACACCTTC
d_call: .
v_call: TRBV14
cdr3_length: 13
j_call: TRBJ1-2
clone_size: .

cdr3_aa: CANRQGGVYEQYF
cdr3_nt: TGTGCCAATCGACAGGGGGGGGTCTACGAGCAGTACTTC
d_call: TRBD1
v_call: TRBV10-3
cdr3_length: 13
j_call: TRBJ2-7
clone_size: .

cdr3_aa: CASSFGGGGPNQPQHF
cdr3_nt: TGTGCCAGCAGCTTTGGGGGCGGGGGACCCAATCAGCCCCAGCATTTT
d_call: .
v_call: TRBV7-2
cdr3_length: 16
j_call: TRBJ1-5
clone_size: few

cdr3_aa: CASSPGQRSYERYF
cdr3_nt: TGTGCCAGCAGCCCGGGACAGCGATCCTACGAGCGGTACTTC
d_call: TRBD1
v_call: TRBV7-2
cdr3_length: 14
j_call: TRBJ2-7
clone_size: .

cdr3_aa: CASSEAIGLAPLHF
cdr3_nt: TGTGCCAGCAGTGAAGCAATAGGACTGGCGCCCCTCCACTTT
d_call: .
v_call: TRBV2
cdr3_length: 14
j_call: TRBJ1-6
clone_size: .

cdr3_aa: CATSESWGDRTPYEQYF
cdr3_nt: TGTGCCACCAGTGAAAGTTGGGGAGACAGGACCCCTTACGAGCAGTACTTC
d_call: .
v_call: TRBV24-1
cdr3_length: 17
j_call: TRBJ2-7
clone_size: many

cdr3_aa: CASSKGRSGDSPLHF
cdr3_nt: TGTGCCAGCAGCAAAGGACGGTCGGGAGATTCACCCCTCCACTTT
d_call: .
v_call: TRBV5-4
cdr3_length: 15
j_call: TRBJ1-6
clone_size: few

cdr3_aa: CAIGGLAGGRETQYF
cdr3_nt: TGTGCCATCGGGGGACTAGCGGGAGGGCGCGAGACCCAGTACTTC
d_call: TRBD2
v_call: TRBV10-3
cdr3_length: 15
j_call: TRBJ2-5
clone_size: .

cdr3_aa: CASSPSRESSEQYF
cdr3_nt: TGCGCCAGCAGCCCGAGCAGGGAGTCCTCCGAGCAGTACTTC
d_call: .
v_call: TRBV7-6
cdr3_length: 14
j_call: TRBJ2-7
clone_size: few

cdr3_aa: CASSELPSTYEQYF
cdr3_nt: TGTGCCAGCAGTGAACTGCCGTCAACCTACGAGCAGTACTTC
d_call: .
v_call: TRBV2
cdr3_length: 14
j_call: TRBJ2-7
clone_size: many

cdr3_aa: CASSPHQVRDTQYF
cdr3_nt: TGTGCCAGCAGCCCCCACCAAGTTCGTGATACGCAGTATTTT
d_call: .
v_call: TRBV7-9
cdr3_length: 14
j_call: TRBJ2-3
clone_size: .

cdr3_aa: CASSVRGQPQHF
cdr3_nt: TGTGCCAGCAGTGTTAGGGGCCAGCCCCAGCATTTT
d_call: .
v_call: TRBV6-1
cdr3_length: 12
j_call: TRBJ1-5
clone_size: many

cdr3_aa: CASSQDEGRGETQYF
cdr3_nt: TGTGCCAGCAGCCAAGATGAAGGAAGGGGGGAGACCCAGTACTTC
d_call: .
v_call: TRBV9
cdr3_length: 15
j_call: TRBJ2-5
clone_size: few

cdr3_aa: CASSLGDRAYQPQHF
cdr3_nt: TGTGCCAGCAGCTTGGGTGACAGGGCATATCAGCCCCAGCATTTT
d_call: TRBD1
v_call: TRBV5-8
cdr3_length: 15
j_call: TRBJ1-5
clone_size: .

cdr3_aa: CASSPHRGLNTEAFF
cdr3_nt: TGTGCCAGCAGTCCCCACAGGGGATTGAACACTGAAGCTTTCTTT
d_call: TRBD1
v_call: TRBV24-1
cdr3_length: 15
j_call: TRBJ1-1
clone_size: few

cdr3_aa: CASSYRDSSSGYTF
cdr3_nt: TGTGCCAGCAGTTACAGGGACAGCTCCTCTGGGTACACCTTC
d_call: TRBD1
v_call: TRBV12-3/TRBV12-4
cdr3_length: 14
j_call: TRBJ1-2
clone_size: once

cdr3_aa: CATSRTGDYGYTF
cdr3_nt: TGTGCCACCAGCAGGACAGGGGACTATGGCTACACCTTC
d_call: TRBD1
v_call: TRBV15
cdr3_length: 13
j_call: TRBJ1-2
clone_size: few

cdr3_aa: CSVGQASYEQYF
cdr3_nt: TGCAGCGTTGGACAGGCCTCCTACGAGCAGTACTTC
d_call: .
v_call: TRBV29-1
cdr3_length: 12
j_call: TRBJ2-7
clone_size: many

cdr3_aa: CASSDNGHSGANVLTF
cdr3_nt: TGTGCCAGCAGTGACAATGGGCACTCTGGGGCCAACGTCCTGACTTTC
d_call: .
v_call: TRBV2
cdr3_length: 16
j_call: TRBJ2-6
clone_size: once

cdr3_aa: CASSIVTIYSGANVLTF
cdr3_nt: TGTGCCAGTAGTATAGTCACGATCTACTCTGGGGCCAACGTCCTGACTTTC
d_call: .
v_call: TRBV19
cdr3_length: 17
j_call: TRBJ2-6
clone_size: .

cdr3_aa: CASSSTPTNRDGYTF
cdr3_nt: TGTGCCAGCAGCTCGACACCTACTAACAGGGATGGCTACACCTTC
d_call: .
v_call: TRBV7-1
cdr3_length: 15
j_call: TRBJ1-2
clone_size: once

cdr3_aa: CATSDFTGTLNCGYTF
cdr3_nt: TGTGCCACCAGTGATTTTACCGGGACATTGAACTGTGGCTACACCTTC
d_call: .
v_call: TRBV24-1
cdr3_length: 16
j_call: TRBJ1-2
clone_size: once

cdr3_aa: CASRYGQENTEAFF
cdr3_nt: TGCGCCAGCAGATATGGACAGGAGAACACTGAAGCTTTCTTT
d_call: TRBD1
v_call: TRBV5-1
cdr3_length: 14
j_call: TRBJ1-1
clone_size: few

cdr3_aa: CATSDGTGLSAFF
cdr3_nt: TGTGCCACCAGTGATGGGACAGGGCTTTCAGCTTTCTTT
d_call: TRBD1
v_call: TRBV24-1
cdr3_length: 13
j_call: TRBJ1-1
clone_size: .

cdr3_aa: CASSSWGDREGYEQYF
cdr3_nt: TGTGCCAGCAGCTCCTGGGGGGACAGGGAAGGATACGAGCAGTACTTC
d_call: TRBD1
v_call: TRBV7-9
cdr3_length: 16
j_call: TRBJ2-7
clone_size: few

cdr3_aa: CASSLTGYSNQPQHF
cdr3_nt: TGTGCCAGCAGCCTGACAGGTTATAGCAATCAGCCCCAGCATTTT
d_call: .
v_call: TRBV2
cdr3_length: 15
j_call: TRBJ1-5
clone_size: .

cdr3_aa: CAISESGRETYEQYF
cdr3_nt: TGTGCCATCAGTGAGTCCGGCAGGGAGACCTACGAGCAGTACTTC
d_call: .
v_call: TRBV10-3
cdr3_length: 15
j_call: TRBJ2-7
clone_size: .